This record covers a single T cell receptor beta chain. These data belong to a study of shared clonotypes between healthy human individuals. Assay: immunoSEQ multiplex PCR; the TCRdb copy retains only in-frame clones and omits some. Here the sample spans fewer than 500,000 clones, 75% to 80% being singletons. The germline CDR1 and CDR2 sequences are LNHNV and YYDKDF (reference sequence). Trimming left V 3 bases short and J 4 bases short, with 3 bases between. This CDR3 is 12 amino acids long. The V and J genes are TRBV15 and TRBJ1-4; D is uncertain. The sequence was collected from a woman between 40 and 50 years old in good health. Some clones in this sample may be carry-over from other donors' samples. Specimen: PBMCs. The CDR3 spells CATSRDNEKLFF. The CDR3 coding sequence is TGTGCCACCAGCAGGGATAATGAAAAACTGTTTTTT. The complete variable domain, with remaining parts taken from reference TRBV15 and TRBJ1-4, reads DAMVIQNPRYQVTQFGKPVTLSCSQTLNHNVMYWYQQKSSQAPKLLFHYYDKDFNNEADTPDNFQSRRPNTSFCFLDIRSPGLGDTAMYLCATSRDNEKLFFGSGTQLSVL.